The 27 T cell receptor beta chains presented below share a single source sample, sequenced in a study of Graves' ophthalmopathy and Graves' hyperthyroidism. RNA served as the template for amplifying TCR beta CDR3 regions. An initial RT-PCR round employing HTBI primers preceded a second-round multiplex PCR. TCRdb called the multiplex PCR reads again in MiXCR, with one record for every CDR3 protein. The table has roughly 500,000 distinct CDR3 sequences, roughly 14% seen once. The specimen sequenced was blood. These receptors all stem from a woman aged 25-40 years with Graves' ophthalmopathy.

This clonotype appeared many times. V usage is TRBV19 and J usage is TRBJ2-7; 9 bases are a match to TRBD1. Trimming removed 4 bases from V and 2 bases from J; junction bases left unmatched: 6. The CDR3 contains 15 residues. Germline V CDR1 and CDR2: LNHDA, SQIVND (reference sequence). CDR3 in amino acids: CASSTGQGIAYEQYF. CDR3 coding DNA: TGTGCCAGTAGTACTGGACAGGGGATCGCCTACGAGCAGTACTTC.

On this clonotype: Here the CDR3 omits its conserved ending phenylalanine or tryptophan, so a read error is the likely source. The chain joins TRBV30 to TRBJ2-5; D is unclear. V gave up 0 bases and J gave up 5 bases, with 19 bases separating them. The CDR3 has 16 residues. The germline V gene encodes CDR1 GTSNPN and CDR2 SVGIG (reference sequence). CDR3 loop: CAWSVRLLLNKETQYS. DNA for the CDR3: TGTGCCTGGAGTGTACGCTTACTGCTTAACAAGGAGACCCAGTACTCC.

In this sample, this clonotype turned up many times. The chain employs TRBV27 and TRBJ2-7, with a tentative D call TRBD2 (6 bases). Germline V gene data show CDR1 as MNHEY and CDR2 as SMNVEV (reference sequence). Trimming removed 8 bases from V and 2 bases from J, with 22 bases in between. The CDR3 length is 16 residues. The CDR3 DNA sequence: TGTGCCAGCGGACCGGAAGGGCCCACGGGGGCCTACGAGCAGTACTTC. This sequence encodes CASGPEGPTGAYEQYF.

Comments on this clonotype: It may be a read error: a sequence one base away is much more abundant. The V call is TRBV5-1, the J call TRBJ2-5; TRBD2 agrees at 10 bases. The CDR3 has 19 residues. V lost 5 bases to trimming and J lost 7 bases; unmatched junction nucleotides: 23. From germline, CDR1 is SGHRS and CDR2 YFSETQ. The CDR3 is CASSNSRGRLAGESATQYF. In DNA form, the CDR3 reads TGCGCCAGCAGTAACAGCAGGGGGCGTCTAGCGGGAGAGTCCGCGACCCAGTACTTC.

This clonotype was detected ten times or more. This chain uses TRBV4-1 with TRBJ2-7, with D maybe TRBD2 (5 bases). Germline assignment: CDR1 MGHRA and CDR2 YSYEKL. The CDR3 totals 15 residues. The germline V and J ends were trimmed by 0 bases and 3 bases, with 12 bases remaining between them. For the CDR3, the DNA is TGCGCCAGCAGCCAAGACGGAGGTCTAATCTACGAGCAGTACTTC. Translated, it gives CASSQDGGLIYEQYF.

The chain has TRBV12-3 or TRBV12-4 and TRBJ2-5; 10 nucleotides match TRBD1. Losses at the gene ends were 5 bases for V and 5 bases for J; bases not matched to a gene: 11. The CDR3 sequence is 16 residues long. CDR3 coding DNA: TGTGCCAGCAGTACTAGGGGGGACAGGGGCGAGGAGACCCAGTACTTC. Its protein product is CASSTRGDRGEETQYF.

This clonotype was recorded at least ten times. The CDR3 bases are TGTGCCAGTCTCGGACAGGGAAGAACTGAAGCTTTCTTT. Its protein is CASLGQGRTEAFF. The gene calls are TRBV12-3 or TRBV12-4 and TRBJ1-1, with 8 bases fitting TRBD1. CDR3 size: 13 residues. Losses at the gene ends were 9 bases for V and 5 bases for J; bases not matched to a gene: 8.

This clonotype was detected many times. The chain combines TRBV28 with TRBJ2-6; perhaps TRBD1 as D (5 bases). Trimming cost V 6 bases and J 7 bases, with 10 bases left between them. This CDR3 comprises 13 residues. Germline CDR1 and CDR2: MDHEN and SYDVKM. CDR3 coding DNA: TGTGCCAGCAGAATACGGACAGCCAACGTCCTGACTTTC. Its protein is CASRIRTANVLTF. The full variable domain, with the rest looked up from reference TRBV28 and TRBJ2-6, is DVKVTQSSRYLVKRTGEKVFLECVQDMDHENMFWYRQDPGLGLRLIYFSYDVKMKEKGDIPEGYSVSREKKERFSLILESASTNQTSMYLCASRIRTANVLTFGAGSRLTVL.

This clonotype has ten or more counts. CDR3 nucleotide sequence: TGTGCCAGTAGTCCTGGACAGGGGGTCGGGGAGCTGTTTTTT. It encodes CASSPGQGVGELFF. The genes are TRBV19 and TRBJ2-2; 10 bases are shared with TRBD1. The CDR3 is 14 amino acids. Germline V CDR1 and CDR2: LNHDA, SQIVND (reference sequence). V dropped 5 bases and J dropped 7; count of bases not matched to a gene: 4.

This clonotype was observed many times. The chain combines TRBV6-2 or TRBV6-3 with TRBJ2-4; D may be TRBD1 (5 bases). From germline, CDR1 is MNHEY and CDR2 SVGEGT. The CDR3 is made up of 17 amino acids. Trimming took off 9 bases at V and 0 bases at J, with 21 bases between the two ends. CDR3 amino acids: CASQGLGAELAKNIQYF. CDR3 sequence (DNA): TGTGCCAGTCAGGGCCTAGGAGCAGAGCTAGCCAAAAACATTCAGTACTTC.

This clonotype was observed many times. This sequence joins TRBV20-1 and TRBJ2-5; TRBD2 agrees at 15 bases. This CDR3 is 15 amino acids long. V was pared by 4 bases and J by 5 bases, with 5 bases of the junction left unmatched. Germline V gene data show CDR1 as DFQATT and CDR2 as SNEGSKA (reference sequence). The CDR3 DNA is TGCAGTGCTATCGGACTAGCGGGGGGGCGGGAGACCCAGTACTTC. Translation gives CSAIGLAGGRETQYF.

This clonotype occurred many times. The chain uses TRBV24-1 and TRBJ2-5; D might be TRBD1 (5 bases). Per germline, CDR1 KGHDR and CDR2 SFDVKD. Deletions cut 4 bases from V and 0 bases from J, with 11 bases between. This CDR3 is 15 amino acids long. The CDR3 DNA reads as TGTGCCACCAGTGACCCGACAGCAAACCAAGAGACCCAGTACTTC. This translates into CATSDPTANQETQYF.

The table lists this clonotype with many counts. This may arise from a read error, as a much more abundant clone is one base away. The J gene is TRBJ2-2, the V gene TRBV6-6; 8 bases are a match to TRBD2. The CDR3 has 17 amino acids. CDR1 is MNHNY, CDR2 SVGAGI, per germline (reference sequence). As DNA, the CDR3 is TGTGCCACCCCCCGAAAGGAGGCGGGAGGTATCACCGGGGAGCTGGTTTTT. Protein sequence: CATPRKEAGGITGELVF.

This clonotype was recorded a few times. The chain couples TRBV29-1 to TRBJ1-1; 9 nucleotides line up with TRBD1. With 6 bases clipped from V and 0 bases from J, the junction kept 5 bases outside the gene matches. CDR3 length: 14 amino acids. The germline gives CDR1 SQVTM, CDR2 ANQGSEA. Here the CDR3 reads CSVQGAWMNTEAFF. CDR3 DNA sequence: TGCAGCGTACAGGGGGCATGGATGAACACTGAAGCTTTCTTT.

This clonotype was detected many times. The CDR3 DNA reads TGTGCCAGCATTGAAACGGGCGGCAATCAGCCCCAGCATTTT. This encodes CASIETGGNQPQHF. V and J are TRBV19 and TRBJ1-5; D is uncertain. This CDR3 has 14 residues. Germline assignment: CDR1 LNHDA and CDR2 SQIVND (reference sequence). Trimming pared 9 bases from V and 2 bases from J, leaving 14 bases between.

This clonotype showed up many times. The chain recombines TRBV6-1 with TRBJ2-7, with a tentative D call TRBD1 (6 bases). The CDR3 spans 13 residues. The V end was cut by 6 bases, the J end by 6 bases, with 15 bases between. Germline-derived CDR1 and CDR2 are MNHNS and SASEGT. As DNA, the CDR3 is TGTGCCAGCAGGACAGGCCTAACTCTCGAGCAGTACTTC. This codes for CASRTGLTLEQYF.

This clonotype has at least ten counts. The chain employs TRBV12-3 or TRBV12-4 and TRBJ2-6; 8 bases match TRBD1. Losses at the gene ends were 4 bases for V and 1 base for J; bases not matched to a gene: 12. CDR3 size: 19 residues. The DNA of the CDR3 is TGTGCCAGCAGTTCAAAATTGGGGGGACAGGAATCTGGGGCCAACGTCCTGACTTTC. It is translated as CASSSKLGGQESGANVLTF.

This clonotype was seen repeatedly, ten times or more. The chain joins TRBV6-1 to TRBJ2-2, with D possibly matching TRBD1 (6 bases). Germline V lookup: CDR1 MNHNS, CDR2 SASEGT. This CDR3 has 14 residues. The V and J ends lost 6 bases and 1 base respectively, with 9 bases between them. This chain's CDR3 is CASSWGQNTGELFF. The CDR3 nucleotides read TGTGCCAGCAGCTGGGGACAGAACACCGGGGAGCTGTTTTTT.

This clonotype showed up many times. V and J are TRBV6-1 and TRBJ2-5, with D possibly TRBD2 on 5 matching bases. The V and J ends lost 3 bases and 5 bases respectively, with 13 bases between them. Looked up from germline, CDR1 is MNHNS and CDR2 is SASEGT. The CDR3 is made up of 14 amino acids. CDR3: CASSDGRRSETQYF. In DNA, the CDR3 is TGTGCCAGCAGTGATGGGAGAAGGAGTGAGACCCAGTACTTC.

This clonotype appeared a few times. The chain links TRBV3-1 to TRBJ1-2; D unresolved. Germline V CDR1 and CDR2: LGHDT, YNNKEL (reference sequence). The V and J ends lost 1 base and 8 bases respectively, with 14 bases between them. This CDR3 is 14 amino acids long. CDR3 protein: CASSQVGRKNGYTF. CDR3 DNA sequence: TGTGCCAGCAGCCAAGTTGGCAGAAAGAACGGCTACACCTTC.

Many counts were recorded for this clonotype. The genes are TRBV14 and TRBJ2-5; 8 bases fit TRBD1. V lost 4 bases, J lost 3 bases, and 10 bases stayed unmatched. The germline V gene has CDR1 SGHDN and CDR2 FVKESK. This CDR3 contains 16 residues. CDR3 protein: CASSPYGQGAEETQYF. The CDR3 DNA is TGTGCCAGCAGCCCGTACGGGCAGGGGGCCGAAGAGACCCAGTACTTC.

This clonotype has ten or more counts. The chain links TRBV14 to TRBJ2-7; 12 bases fit TRBD1. CDR3 length: 17 residues. V trimming: 6 bases; J trimming: 3 bases; junction bases outside the gene matches: 12. CDR1 is SGHDN, CDR2 FVKESK, per germline. CDR3 DNA: TGTGCCAGCAGTCCGACATTCCGGGACAGGGGGCACTACGAGCAGTACTTC. This codes for CASSPTFRDRGHYEQYF.

This clonotype was found many times. The chain recombines TRBV6-1 with TRBJ1-3; D not resolved. The CDR3 is 12 amino acids. Germline V gene lookup returns CDR1 MNHNS and CDR2 SASEGT. The CDR3 protein is CEVKGPGNTIYF. In DNA, the CDR3 is TGTGAGGTCAAAGGGCCCGGAAACACCATATATTTT.

This clonotype turned up a few times. V usage is TRBV18 and J usage is TRBJ1-1; D possibly corresponds to TRBD1 (6 bases). Looked up from germline, CDR1 is KGHSH and CDR2 is LQKENI. V gave up 5 bases and J gave up 3 bases, with 13 bases separating them. The CDR3 is 14 amino acids. In DNA form, the CDR3 reads TGTGCCAGCTCAGCCCAGGGGAGACACACTGAAGCTTTCTTT. This gives the protein CASSAQGRHTEAFF.

This clonotype was recorded at least ten times. The rearrangement joins TRBV6-1 to TRBJ1-6; the D gene is possibly TRBD1 (6 bases). Per the germline V gene, CDR1 is MNHNS and CDR2 is SASEGT. Trimming left V 2 bases short and J 6 bases short, with 11 bases between. The CDR3 has 15 residues. The CDR3 DNA follows: TGTGCCAGCAGTGAACATAGGGGGAGTAATTCACCCCTCCACTTT. Translated: CASSEHRGSNSPLHF.

This clonotype was recorded at least ten times. The CDR3 coding sequence is TGTGCCAGTAGTAAACCCACTAGCGGCCATACCTACGAGCAGTACTTC. Translating gives CASSKPTSGHTYEQYF. The J gene is TRBJ2-7, the V gene TRBV19; 8 positions match TRBD2. V lost 4 bases to trimming and J lost 2 bases; unmatched junction nucleotides: 10. Germline V CDR1 and CDR2: LNHDA, SQIVND (reference sequence). CDR3 length equals 16 residues.

This clonotype was detected ten times or more. The chain combines TRBV12-3 or TRBV12-4 with TRBJ1-5, with a weak D call TRBD1 (6 bases). Trimming removed 3 bases from V and 7 bases from J, with 13 bases in between. The CDR3 spans 14 residues. CDR3 nucleotide sequence: TGTGCCAGCAGTTTGGACAGAGTGGTCCAGCCCCAGCATTTT. Amino acid sequence: CASSLDRVVQPQHF.